These T cell receptor beta chains were read from a single sample in a study of blood T cell repertoires in COVID-19. The protocol was immunoSEQ multiplex PCR, while the TCRdb copy is restricted to in-frame clones and leaves out a portion. The repertoire has about 160,000 clones, around 83% of them found once; the top ten carry roughly 1%. Sequenced: peripheral blood. The receptor source for this set is a man aged 40-50 years with acute or convalescent COVID-19. Both conserved end residues are part of each CDR3. The order of the fields is J gene, clone size, D gene, V gene, CDR3 protein, CDR3 DNA. A D gene is named only where the DNA matches it firmly. Where a row states a size, it is once, few, many or the class of an expanded clone; other rows omit it.

>TRBJ1-3|-|TRBD1|TRBV6-2/TRBV6-3
CASSYRNRDSRNTIYF
TGTGCCAGCAGTTACCGGAACCGGGACAGCAGAAACACCATATATTTT
>TRBJ2-3|-|TRBD2|TRBV4-2
CASSQAKAGAVSTDTQYF
TGTGCCAGCAGCCAAGCGAAAGCGGGGGCCGTTAGCACAGATACGCAGTATTTT
>TRBJ1-2|few|-|TRBV28
CASSPGKTNYGYTF
TGTGCCAGCAGTCCAGGGAAGACTAACTATGGCTACACCTTC
>TRBJ1-4|-|-|TRBV5-6
CASSTWGAGEKLFF
TGTGCCAGCAGTACCTGGGGAGCGGGAGAAAAACTGTTTTTT
>TRBJ2-6|-|-|TRBV5-1
CASSFGVEGANVLTF
TGCGCCAGCAGCTTCGGGGTGGAGGGGGCCAACGTCCTGACTTTC
>TRBJ2-1|-|TRBD2|TRBV9
CASRPPGGAYNEQFF
TGTGCCAGCAGACCCCCGGGGGGGGCCTACAATGAGCAGTTCTTC
>TRBJ2-7|-|TRBD2|TRBV27
CASSLSGLIGGMFGYEQYF
TGTGCCAGCAGTTTATCGGGTTTAATCGGGGGGATGTTTGGGTACGAGCAGTACTTC
>TRBJ1-2|-|-|TRBV28
CASQTGMTLYGYTF
TGTGCCAGCCAGACAGGAATGACACTCTATGGCTACACCTTC
>TRBJ2-5|-|-|TRBV2
CASKDSIQETQYF
TGTGCCAGCAAGGACTCAATCCAAGAGACCCAGTACTTC
>TRBJ2-7|-|TRBD2|TRBV5-1
CASSWLGTSGGEQYF
TGCGCCAGCAGCTGGCTCGGAACTAGCGGGGGGGAGCAGTACTTC
>TRBJ1-2|-|-|TRBV5-1
CASSLVASSYGYTF
TGCGCCAGCAGCTTGGTAGCCAGCTCATATGGCTACACCTTC
>TRBJ1-1|-|-|TRBV19
CASSTEGGAEAFF
TGTGCCAGTAGTACAGAAGGGGGGGCTGAAGCTTTCTTT
>TRBJ1-2|-|-|TRBV10-2
CASSSGSVWNYGYTF
TGCGCCAGCAGTTCAGGTAGTGTTTGGAACTATGGCTACACCTTC
>TRBJ2-4|-|-|TRBV6-1
CASSVERRLAKNIQYF
TGTGCCAGCAGTGTTGAGCGTAGGCTAGCCAAAAACATTCAGTACTTC
>TRBJ1-6|once|TRBD1|TRBV15
CATSRGIRLGDRTNSPLHF
TGTGCCACCAGCAGAGGTATAAGATTAGGGGACAGGACTAATTCACCCCTCCACTTT